Listed below are T cell receptor beta chains from one sample, sequenced in a study of vaccination effects on CD4 cells after COVID-19. The repertoire was sequenced with immunoSEQ multiplex PCR; TCRdb's copy has only in-frame clones and lacks some. Of fewer than 60,000 clones in the sample, nearly 80% are singletons; the top ten hold 3.5% to 5%. No antigens are known for them. The sequencing here drew on CD4+ T cells from PBMCs cultured without peptide, taken after COVID-19 vaccination. The receptors here all came from a human donor who received a COVID-19 vaccine. The CDR3 runs from the conserved cysteine through the conserved F or W.

cdr3_length v_call cdr3_aa
12 TRBV29-1 CSVFTGGYGYTF
14 TRBV19 CASSVDRQLAGQFF
14 TRBV3-1/TRBV3-2 CASSPGQDNSPLHF
13 TRBV19 CASSRDSSYEQYF
14 TRBV6-1 CASSDIAVDEKLFF
14 TRBV9 CASSVSGANYGYTF
15 TRBV7-8 CASSEGGTPNQPQHF
11 TRBV5-6 CASRRRETQYF
17 TRBV14 CASSPDSRGFMNTEAFF
14 TRBV2 CASTGDTNTGELFF
13 TRBV30 CAWTGARGNTIYF
16 TRBV12-2 CASRYRGSGLRSPLHF
15 TRBV3-1/TRBV3-2 CASSQTGASNQPQHF
15 TRBV29-1 CSVDRYDSTNYGYTF
11 TRBV10-3 CAIKRGAGYTF
13 TRBV6-2/TRBV6-3 CASSYVQSYEQYF
13 TRBV2 CASSDLLDSEQYF
11 TRBV6-1 CASSEPDQQYF
16 TRBV4-2 CASRQSGTGNPDTQYF
12 TRBV10-3 CAISLKPGELFF